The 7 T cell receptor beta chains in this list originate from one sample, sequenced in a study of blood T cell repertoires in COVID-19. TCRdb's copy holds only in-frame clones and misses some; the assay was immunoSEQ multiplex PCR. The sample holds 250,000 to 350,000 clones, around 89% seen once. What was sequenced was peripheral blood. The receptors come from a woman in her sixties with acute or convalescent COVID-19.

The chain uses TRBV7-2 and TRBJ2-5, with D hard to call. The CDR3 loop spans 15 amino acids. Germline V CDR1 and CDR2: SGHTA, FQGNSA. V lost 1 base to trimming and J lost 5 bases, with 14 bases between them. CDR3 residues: CASSLGSTRWETQYF. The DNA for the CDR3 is TGTGCCAGCAGCTTAGGTTCCACGAGGTGGGAGACCCAGTACTTC.

CDR3 bases: TGTGCCAGCTCACCACCCCAGACTAGCGGGAAGGATACGCAGTATTTT. Translating it yields CASSPPQTSGKDTQYF. The V and J genes are TRBV18 and TRBJ2-3; TRBD2 aligns across 11 bases. Germline lookup yields CDR1 KGHSH and CDR2 LQKENI. V shed 0 bases, J shed 6 bases, and the junction held 5 bases outside the gene matches. The CDR3 contains 16 residues.

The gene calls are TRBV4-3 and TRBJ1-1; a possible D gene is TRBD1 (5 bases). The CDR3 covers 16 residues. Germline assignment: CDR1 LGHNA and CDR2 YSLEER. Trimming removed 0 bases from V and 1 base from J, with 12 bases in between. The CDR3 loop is CASSQEGQGSNTEAFF. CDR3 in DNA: TGCGCCAGCAGCCAAGAAGGTCAGGGTTCGAACACTGAAGCTTTCTTT.

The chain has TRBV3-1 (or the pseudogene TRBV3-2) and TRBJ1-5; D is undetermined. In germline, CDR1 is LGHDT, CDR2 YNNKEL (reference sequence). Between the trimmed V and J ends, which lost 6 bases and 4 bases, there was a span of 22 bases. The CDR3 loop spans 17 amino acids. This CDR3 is CASSTGEGVIGNQPQHF. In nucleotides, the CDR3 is TGTGCCAGCAGTACTGGAGAGGGTGTGATTGGTAATCAGCCCCAGCATTTT.

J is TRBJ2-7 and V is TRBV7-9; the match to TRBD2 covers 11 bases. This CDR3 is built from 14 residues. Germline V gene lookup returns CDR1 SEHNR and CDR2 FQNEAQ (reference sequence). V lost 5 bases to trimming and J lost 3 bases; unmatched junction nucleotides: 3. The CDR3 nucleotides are TGTGCCAGCAGCCCGGGACTAGCGGTCTACGAGCAGTACTTC. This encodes CASSPGLAVYEQYF.

The CDR3 nucleotides are TGTGCCAGCAGCCCGGGACAGGGAACGTCCGAGCAGTACTTC. The encoded protein is CASSPGQGTSEQYF. The gene calls are TRBV3-1 (or the pseudogene TRBV3-2) and TRBJ2-7, with 9 positions matching TRBD1. Germline values: CDR1 LGHDT, CDR2 YNNKEL (reference sequence). The CDR3 spans 14 residues. V gave up 4 bases and J gave up 6 bases; unmatched junction bases: 7.

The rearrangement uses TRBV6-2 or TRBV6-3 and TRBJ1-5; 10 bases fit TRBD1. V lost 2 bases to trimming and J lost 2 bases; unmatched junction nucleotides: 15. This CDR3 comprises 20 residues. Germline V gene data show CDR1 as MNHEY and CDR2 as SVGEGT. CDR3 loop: CASSYPDRGEFRYGNQPQHF. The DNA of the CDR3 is TGTGCCAGCAGTTACCCGGACAGGGGGGAGTTTAGGTATGGCAATCAGCCCCAGCATTTT.